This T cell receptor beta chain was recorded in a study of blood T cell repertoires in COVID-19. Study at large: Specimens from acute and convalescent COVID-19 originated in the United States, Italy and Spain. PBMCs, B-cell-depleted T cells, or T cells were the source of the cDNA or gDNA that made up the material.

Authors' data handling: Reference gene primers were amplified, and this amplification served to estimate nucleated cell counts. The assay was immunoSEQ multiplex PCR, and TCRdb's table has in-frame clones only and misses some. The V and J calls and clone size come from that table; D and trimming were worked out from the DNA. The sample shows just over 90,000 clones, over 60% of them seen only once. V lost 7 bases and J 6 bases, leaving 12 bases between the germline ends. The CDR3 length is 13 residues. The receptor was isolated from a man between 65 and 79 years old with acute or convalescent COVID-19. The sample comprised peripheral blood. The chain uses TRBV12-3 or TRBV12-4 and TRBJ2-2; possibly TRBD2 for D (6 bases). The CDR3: CASTRLGPGELFF. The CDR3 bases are TGTGCCAGCACACGACTAGGGCCCGGGGAGCTGTTTTTT.